One and the same sample provided the 21 T cell receptor beta chains below, sequenced in a study of identical twins. Each CDR3 protein gets one entry after TCRdb re-called the 5' RACE reads with MiXCR. Of about 900,000 distinct CDR3 sequences listed, roughly 12% are singletons. This sample also appeared in a second study, on yellow fever vaccine responses in identical twins.

Sequenced sample: PBMCs. The receptors derive from a woman between 18 and 29 years old in good health.

CDR3 nucleotide sequence: TGCAGTGCTGCGGGACTAGCGGGTAATTACAATGAGCAGTTCTTC. Translation gives CSAAGLAGNYNEQFF. The gene calls are TRBV20-1 and TRBJ2-1; 12 nucleotides match TRBD2. The CDR3 totals 15 residues. Per the germline V gene, CDR1 is DFQATT and CDR2 is SNEGSKA (reference sequence). Unmatched junction bases numbered 6, after V lost 5 bases and J lost 4 bases.

The chain is built from TRBV6-5 and TRBJ2-1; perhaps TRBD1 as D (6 bases). The CDR3 sequence is 14 residues long. Germline V lookup: CDR1 MNHEY, CDR2 SVGAGI. Trimming took off 2 bases at V and 12 bases at J, with 17 bases between the two ends. Written as DNA, the CDR3 is TGTGCCAGCAGTTACGCCTTCAGGGGAAAAGGGCAGTTCTTC. Translating it yields CASSYAFRGKGQFF.

This clonotype was detected only a few times. This sequence joins TRBV11-2 and TRBJ2-4; 8 positions match TRBD1. V lost 4 bases to trimming and J lost 8 bases; unmatched junction nucleotides: 7. This CDR3 is built from 14 residues. CDR1 SGHAT and CDR2 FQNNGV come from the germline V gene. The CDR3 reads CASSSQGAGDIQYF. The CDR3 DNA is TGTGCCAGCAGCTCTCAGGGGGCAGGGGACATTCAGTACTTC.

This clonotype was seen only a few times. The chain links TRBV7-9 to TRBJ2-2; D is possibly TRBD2 (6 bases). Germline assignment: CDR1 SEHNR and CDR2 FQNEAQ (reference sequence). The CDR3 is made up of 17 amino acids. Trimming shortened V by 4 bases and J by 1 base, and 16 bases separated the two germline ends. CDR3 nucleotide sequence: TGTGCCAGCAGCTCCACCAATCTAGCGTTGAACACCGGGGAGCTGTTTTTT. Amino acid sequence: CASSSTNLALNTGELFF.

This clonotype came up many times. The chain links TRBV2 to TRBJ2-5; D is possibly TRBD2 (6 bases). CDR3 length: 14 amino acids. V was shortened by 5 bases and J by 1 base, with 11 bases between the two germline ends. Germline CDR1 reads SNHLY; CDR2 reads FYNNEI. In DNA, the CDR3 is TGTGCCAGCAGTCCAACGGGAGCCCAAGAGACCCAGTACTTC. It is translated as CASSPTGAQETQYF.

The chain couples TRBV6-1 to TRBJ2-5; the D gene is possibly TRBD1 (5 bases). This CDR3 has 14 amino acids. V dropped 4 bases and J dropped 0 bases, with 9 bases sitting between them. The germline CDR1 and CDR2 sequences are MNHNS and SASEGT. CDR3 DNA: TGTGCCAGCAGTGCCAGGGTTAACCAAGAGACCCAGTACTTC. It translates to CASSARVNQETQYF.

The table lists this clonotype with many counts. The rearrangement joins TRBV4-1 to TRBJ2-2, with TRBD1 matching over 11 bases. The CDR3 contains 20 residues. Trimming took 0 bases from V and 5 from J; bases not matched to a gene: 14. Germline CDR1 and CDR2: MGHRA and YSYEKL. This CDR3 is CASSQEGQGGSGYQTGELFF. CDR3 nucleotides: TGCGCCAGCAGCCAAGAGGGACAGGGGGGATCGGGGTATCAGACCGGGGAGCTGTTTTTT.

This clonotype appeared a few times. The chain employs TRBV29-1 and TRBJ2-1; D perhaps matches TRBD2 (8 bases). CDR3 size: 17 residues. Trimming removed 2 bases from V and 2 bases from J, with 19 bases in between. Germline CDR1 and CDR2: SQVTM and ANQGSEA. CDR3 sequence: CSVEPANRGLAYNEQFF. The CDR3 DNA reads TGCAGCGTTGAACCGGCAAACAGGGGACTAGCCTACAATGAGCAGTTCTTC.

V gene TRBV3-1 combines with J gene TRBJ2-1; no clear D gene. Trimming stripped 4 bases from V and 5 bases from J, with 21 bases between. Germline V gene lookup returns CDR1 LGHDT and CDR2 YNNKEL (reference sequence). This CDR3 contains 17 residues. The CDR3 DNA sequence: TGTGCCAGCAGCCGAAGACCACTCCTGTATCAGAACAATGAGCAGTTCTTC. Its translation is CASSRRPLLYQNNEQFF.

This clonotype was seen just once. The chain recombines TRBV12-3 or TRBV12-4 with TRBJ2-4; TRBD2 matches at 7 bases. This CDR3 spans 14 amino acids. The trim removed 6 bases at V and 8 bases at J, leaving 10 bases unmatched. The CDR3 nucleotides are TGTGCCAGCAGCCCCGTCGAGGGAGGGGACATTCAGTACTTC. Protein sequence: CASSPVEGGDIQYF.

This clonotype was counted only a few times. The chain couples TRBV24-1 to TRBJ2-2, with D perhaps matching TRBD2 (5 bases). The CDR3 contains 16 residues. From germline, CDR1 is KGHDR and CDR2 SFDVKD. V was shortened by 0 bases and J by 0 bases, with 7 bases between the two germline ends. CDR3 sequence reads: CATSDLSGSNTGELFF. The CDR3 nucleotides read TGTGCCACCAGTGATTTGTCGGGGTCGAACACCGGGGAGCTGTTTTTT.

This sequence joins TRBV5-4 and TRBJ2-5; TRBD1 aligns across 7 bases. V shed 3 bases, J shed 5 bases, and the junction held 10 bases outside the gene matches. Germline V gives CDR1 SGHNT, CDR2 YYREEE (reference sequence). This CDR3 spans 15 amino acids. CDR3 protein: CASSSQLGGIETQYF. The CDR3 DNA reads TGTGCCAGCAGCTCCCAGTTAGGGGGCATCGAGACCCAGTACTTC.

The chain recombines TRBV28 with TRBJ2-7; possibly TRBD1 or TRBD2 for D (5 bases each). The CDR3 is 12 amino acids. Per the germline V gene, CDR1 is MDHEN and CDR2 is SYDVKM. With 6 bases removed from V and 6 bases from J, the gap between germline ends came to 12 bases. The CDR3 here is CASSSSGTEQYF. CDR3 nucleotides: TGTGCCAGCAGCTCCTCGGGGACCGAGCAGTACTTC.

The rearrangement links TRBV6-2 or TRBV6-3 to TRBJ2-5; D is possibly TRBD1 (5 bases). Germline lookup yields CDR1 MNHEY and CDR2 SVGEGT. V dropped 0 bases and J dropped 2 bases, with 13 bases sitting between them. This CDR3 has 16 amino acids. CDR3 sequence reads: CASSYSGVGRQETQYF. DNA for the CDR3: TGTGCCAGCAGTTACTCAGGGGTAGGGCGACAAGAGACCCAGTACTTC.

The CDR3 DNA sequence: TGTGCCAGCAGTGACTTCGGGACAGGGAATTCACCCCTCCACTTT. Protein: CASSDFGTGNSPLHF. The chain employs TRBV2 and TRBJ1-6, with 9 bases identical to TRBD1. Germline CDR1 SNHLY, CDR2 FYNNEI. The CDR3 runs to 15 residues. V lost 3 bases, J lost 7 bases, and 4 bases stayed unmatched.

This clonotype was picked up a small number of times. The chain recombines TRBV27 with TRBJ2-5; D unclear. This CDR3 is built from 14 residues. The ends were cut back, 4 bases at V and 0 bases at J, with 9 bases in the middle. CDR1 and CDR2 (germline): MNHEY, SMNVEV (reference sequence). CDR3 bases: TGTGCCAGCAGTTCATGGGCCCACCAAGAGACCCAGTACTTC. Its translation: CASSSWAHQETQYF.

A few counts support this clonotype. The chain recombines TRBV20-1 with TRBJ2-1; D tentatively fits TRBD1 or TRBD2 (5 bases each). Germline V gene lookup returns CDR1 DFQATT and CDR2 SNEGSKA (reference sequence). Trimming took 0 bases from V and 3 from J, leaving 18 bases between them. This CDR3 comprises 17 residues. CDR3 DNA: TGCAGTGCTAGAGATGGGGCTAGCTCCATTCTCTACAATGAGCAGTTCTTC. Its protein is CSARDGASSILYNEQFF.

This clonotype appeared many times. The chain couples TRBV7-8 to TRBJ2-5, with 7 nucleotides matching TRBD2. Trimming took 5 bases from V and 2 from J; bases not matched to a gene: 11. Germline V lookup: CDR1 SGHVS, CDR2 FQNEAQ. The CDR3 runs to 16 residues. The CDR3 loop is CASSLGPAGVQETQYF. The CDR3 coding sequence is TGTGCCAGCAGCCTAGGTCCCGCGGGAGTACAAGAGACCCAGTACTTC.

The chain carries TRBV12-3 or TRBV12-4 and TRBJ2-1; 14 bases are a match to TRBD2. The length of the CDR3 is 20 residues. Trimming cost V 5 bases and J 6 bases; bases outside gene matches: 18. DNA of the CDR3: TGTGCCAGCAGTAAACGGACCGGGACTAGCGGGAGTGGGGCGGTCAATGAGCAGTTCTTC. This translates into CASSKRTGTSGSGAVNEQFF.

The rearrangement uses TRBV20-1 and TRBJ2-7, with 8 bases aligning to TRBD2. CDR1 and CDR2 from the germline V gene are DFQATT and SNEGSKA (reference sequence). With 5 bases clipped from V and 4 bases from J, the junction kept 10 bases outside the gene matches. The CDR3 consists of 14 residues. CDR3 residues: CSAGGSGRWYEQYF. CDR3 bases: TGCAGTGCTGGGGGGAGCGGGAGATGGTACGAGCAGTACTTC.

The CDR3 nucleotides read TGTGCCAGCAGTCGCGGACTAGCGGGAGGGACCGGGGAGCTGTTTTTT. This codes for CASSRGLAGGTGELFF. The rearrangement joins TRBV12-3 or TRBV12-4 to TRBJ2-2; 15 bases fit TRBD2. The CDR3 contains 16 residues. Trimming removed 5 bases from V and 5 bases from J; junction bases left unmatched: 3.